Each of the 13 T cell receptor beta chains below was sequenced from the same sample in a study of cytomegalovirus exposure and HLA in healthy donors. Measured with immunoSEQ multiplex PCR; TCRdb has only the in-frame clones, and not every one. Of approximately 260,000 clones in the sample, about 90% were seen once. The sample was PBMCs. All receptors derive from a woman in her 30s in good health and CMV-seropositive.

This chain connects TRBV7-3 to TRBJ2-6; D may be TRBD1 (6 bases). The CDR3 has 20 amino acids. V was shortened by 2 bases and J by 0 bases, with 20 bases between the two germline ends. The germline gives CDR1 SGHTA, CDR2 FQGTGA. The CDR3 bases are TGTGCCAGCAGCTTATTAGGCCGCCGGACAGCAGGCTCTGGGGCCAACGTCCTGACTTTC. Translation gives CASSLLGRRTAGSGANVLTF.

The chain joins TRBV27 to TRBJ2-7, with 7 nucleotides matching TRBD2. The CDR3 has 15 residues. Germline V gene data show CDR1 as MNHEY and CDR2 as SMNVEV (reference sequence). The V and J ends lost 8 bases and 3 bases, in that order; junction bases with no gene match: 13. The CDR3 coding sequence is TGTGCCAGCGGCCTGGGACTACCGACCTACTACGAGCAGTACTTC. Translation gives CASGLGLPTYYEQYF.

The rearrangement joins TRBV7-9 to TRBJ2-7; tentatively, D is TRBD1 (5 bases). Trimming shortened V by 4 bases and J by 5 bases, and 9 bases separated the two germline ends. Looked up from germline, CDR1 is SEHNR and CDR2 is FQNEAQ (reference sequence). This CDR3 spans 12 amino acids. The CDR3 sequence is CASSSTGNEQYF. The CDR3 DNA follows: TGTGCCAGCAGCTCCACAGGTAACGAGCAGTACTTC.

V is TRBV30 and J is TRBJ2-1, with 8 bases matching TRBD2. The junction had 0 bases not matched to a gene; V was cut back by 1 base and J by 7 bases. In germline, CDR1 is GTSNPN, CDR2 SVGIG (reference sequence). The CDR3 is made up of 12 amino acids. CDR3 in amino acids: CAWSGLANEQFF. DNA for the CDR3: TGTGCCTGGAGTGGACTAGCGAATGAGCAGTTCTTC.

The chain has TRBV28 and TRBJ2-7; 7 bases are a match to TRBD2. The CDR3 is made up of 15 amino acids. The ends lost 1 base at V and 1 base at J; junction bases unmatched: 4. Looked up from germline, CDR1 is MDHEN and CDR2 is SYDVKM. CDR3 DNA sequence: TGTGCCAGCAGTTTATTTGCGGGAGTTTCCTACGAGCAGTACTTC. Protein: CASSLFAGVSYEQYF.

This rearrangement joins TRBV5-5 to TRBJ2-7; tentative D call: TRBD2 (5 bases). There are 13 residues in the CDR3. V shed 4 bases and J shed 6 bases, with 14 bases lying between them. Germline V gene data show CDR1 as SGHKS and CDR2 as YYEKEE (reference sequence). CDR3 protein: CASSEGRQIEQYF. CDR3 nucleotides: TGTGCCAGCAGCGAGGGCCGCCAAATCGAGCAGTACTTC.

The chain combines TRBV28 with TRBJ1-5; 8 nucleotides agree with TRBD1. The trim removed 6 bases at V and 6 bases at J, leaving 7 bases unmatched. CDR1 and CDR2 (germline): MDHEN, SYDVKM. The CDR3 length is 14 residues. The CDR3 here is CASSPSGGRQPQHF. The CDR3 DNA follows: TGTGCCAGCAGCCCTTCAGGGGGCCGTCAGCCCCAGCATTTT.

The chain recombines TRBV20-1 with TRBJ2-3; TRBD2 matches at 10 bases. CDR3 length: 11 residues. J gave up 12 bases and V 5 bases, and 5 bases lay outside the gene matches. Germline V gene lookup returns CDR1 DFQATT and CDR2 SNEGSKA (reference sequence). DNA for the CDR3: TGCAGTGCTGGGACTAGCGCGAATCAGTATTTT. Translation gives CSAGTSANQYF.

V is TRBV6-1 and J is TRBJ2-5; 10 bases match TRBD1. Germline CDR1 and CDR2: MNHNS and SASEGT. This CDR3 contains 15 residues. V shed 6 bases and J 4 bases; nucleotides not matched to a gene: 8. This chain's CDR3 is CASSRDRGQGETQYF. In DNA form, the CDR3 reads TGTGCCAGCAGCCGGGACAGGGGACAGGGAGAGACCCAGTACTTC.

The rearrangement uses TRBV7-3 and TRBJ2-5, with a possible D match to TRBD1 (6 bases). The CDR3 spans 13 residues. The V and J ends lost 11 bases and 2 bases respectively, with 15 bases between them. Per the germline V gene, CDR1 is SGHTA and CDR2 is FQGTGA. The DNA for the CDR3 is TGTGCCTCCTCAAGGGGGAGTCAAGAGACCCAGTACTTC. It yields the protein CASSRGSQETQYF.

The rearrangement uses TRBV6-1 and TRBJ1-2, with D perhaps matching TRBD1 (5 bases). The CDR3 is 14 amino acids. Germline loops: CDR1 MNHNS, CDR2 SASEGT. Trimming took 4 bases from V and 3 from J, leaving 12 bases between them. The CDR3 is CASSVREYDYGYTF. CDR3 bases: TGTGCCAGCAGTGTCAGGGAATACGACTATGGCTACACCTTC.

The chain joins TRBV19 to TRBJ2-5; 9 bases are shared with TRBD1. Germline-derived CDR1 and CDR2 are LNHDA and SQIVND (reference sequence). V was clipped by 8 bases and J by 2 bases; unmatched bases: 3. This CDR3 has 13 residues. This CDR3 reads CASAGTGQETQYF. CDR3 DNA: TGTGCCAGTGCCGGGACAGGGCAAGAGACCCAGTACTTC.

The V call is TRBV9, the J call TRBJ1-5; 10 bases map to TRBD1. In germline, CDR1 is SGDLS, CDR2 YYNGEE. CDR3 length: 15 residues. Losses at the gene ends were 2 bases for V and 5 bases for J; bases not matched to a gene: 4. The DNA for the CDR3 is TGTGCCAGCAGCGTCGGGACAGGGGAGGATCAGCCCCAGCATTTT. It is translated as CASSVGTGEDQPQHF.